This T cell receptor beta chain was found in a study of cytomegalovirus exposure and HLA in healthy donors. Study-level findings and limits: Later on, an analysis found that several of the most significant clusters appeared to be linked to common viral pathogens, which included parvovirus B19. CMV serostatus was the sole immune exposure information available. The Asian-associated ancestry cluster reportedly had fewer N-insertions than the approximately 630-donor mean in a later analysis.

Comment on this clone: Its antigen is currently unknown.

PCR employed 60 Vbeta and 13 Jbeta primers. How the authors handled the data: There were around 80 million unique TCR beta chains by a later count, and some 11 million of them were shared. TCRdb's table, derived via immunoSEQ multiplex PCR, lists solely in-frame clones and lacks some. The DNA gave D and trimming, while V, J and clone size come from that table. The sample lists about 140,000 clones; 8.5% to 10% were seen once. V was pared by 2 bases and J by 3 bases, with 1 base of the junction left unmatched. The germline V gene encodes CDR1 SGDLS and CDR2 YYNGEE. The CDR3 loop spans 15 amino acids. Sequencing was performed on PBMCs. The V and J genes are TRBV9 and TRBJ2-1; 11 bases are shared with TRBD2. This receptor was obtained from a man in his fifties in good health and CMV-seronegative. CDR3 nucleotides: TGTGCCAGCAGCGTGACTAGCGGGATCTACAATGAGCAGTTCTTC. It codes for CASSVTSGIYNEQFF.